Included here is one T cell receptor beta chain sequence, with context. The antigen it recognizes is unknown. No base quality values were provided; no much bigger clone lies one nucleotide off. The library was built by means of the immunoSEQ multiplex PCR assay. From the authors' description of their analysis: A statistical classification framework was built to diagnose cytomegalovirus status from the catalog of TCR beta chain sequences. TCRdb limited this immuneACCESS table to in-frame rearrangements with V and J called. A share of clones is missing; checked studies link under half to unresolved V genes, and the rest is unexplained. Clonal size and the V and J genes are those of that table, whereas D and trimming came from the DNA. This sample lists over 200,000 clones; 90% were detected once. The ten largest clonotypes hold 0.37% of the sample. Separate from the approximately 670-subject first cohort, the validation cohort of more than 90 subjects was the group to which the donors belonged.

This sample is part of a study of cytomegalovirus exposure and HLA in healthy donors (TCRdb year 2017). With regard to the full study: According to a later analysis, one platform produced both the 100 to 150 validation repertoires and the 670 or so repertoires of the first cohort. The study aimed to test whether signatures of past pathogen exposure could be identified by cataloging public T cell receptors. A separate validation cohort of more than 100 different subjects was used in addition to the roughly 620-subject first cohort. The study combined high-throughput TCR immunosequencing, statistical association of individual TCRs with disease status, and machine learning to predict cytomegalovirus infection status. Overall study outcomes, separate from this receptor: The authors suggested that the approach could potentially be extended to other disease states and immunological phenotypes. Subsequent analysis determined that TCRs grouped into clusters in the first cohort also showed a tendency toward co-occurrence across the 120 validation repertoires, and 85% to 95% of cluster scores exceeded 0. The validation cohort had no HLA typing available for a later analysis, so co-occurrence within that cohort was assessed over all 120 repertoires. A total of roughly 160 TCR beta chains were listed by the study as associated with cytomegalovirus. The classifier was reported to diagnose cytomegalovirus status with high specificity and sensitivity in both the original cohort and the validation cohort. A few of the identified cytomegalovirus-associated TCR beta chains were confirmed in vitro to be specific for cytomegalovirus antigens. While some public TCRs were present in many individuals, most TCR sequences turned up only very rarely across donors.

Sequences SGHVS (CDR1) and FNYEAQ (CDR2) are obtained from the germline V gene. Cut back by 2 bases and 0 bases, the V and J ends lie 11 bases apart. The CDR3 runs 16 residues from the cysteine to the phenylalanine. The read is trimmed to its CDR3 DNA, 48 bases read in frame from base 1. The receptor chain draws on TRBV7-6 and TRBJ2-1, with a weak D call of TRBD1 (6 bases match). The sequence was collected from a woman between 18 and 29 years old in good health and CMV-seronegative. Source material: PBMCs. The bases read TGTGCCAGCAGCTTATCTGGGACATTCTCCTACAATGAGCAGTTCTTC. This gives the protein CASSLSGTFSYNEQFF.